Sequencing of this T cell receptor (beta chain) was carried out in a study of OX40 agonist ivuxolimab in advanced cancers. Study-level information: Patients received the agonistic anti-OX40 (CD134) antibody ivuxolimab.

Data came from immunoSEQ multiplex PCR; TCRdb stores just in-frame clones and leaves some out. The repertoire includes 25,000 to 35,000 clones, 85% of them detected once, and about 44% sits in the top ten. Study-level points and caveats: In the 0.1 to 3.0 mg/kg range, CD4+ and CD8+ blood T cells had expanded clonally by week 6.

V dropped 4 bases and J dropped 1 base, with 7 bases sitting between them. This CDR3 comprises 14 residues. CDR1 and CDR2 from the germline V gene are ENHRY and SYGVKD. Excluded were patients having autoimmune disease history or systemic immunosuppression. On this clone: Its target is not known.

The V and J genes are TRBV10-3 and TRBJ2-2; D not certain. The receptor was isolated from an adult with an advanced solid tumor such as melanoma, head and neck, liver or kidney cancer. Material: CD4+ or CD8+ T cells sorted from blood, obtained in a trial of the OX40 agonist ivuxolimab. The DNA of the CDR3 is TGTGCCATCAGTGCTGCAGAGAACACCGGGGAGCTGTTTTTT. Its translation: CAISAAENTGELFF.